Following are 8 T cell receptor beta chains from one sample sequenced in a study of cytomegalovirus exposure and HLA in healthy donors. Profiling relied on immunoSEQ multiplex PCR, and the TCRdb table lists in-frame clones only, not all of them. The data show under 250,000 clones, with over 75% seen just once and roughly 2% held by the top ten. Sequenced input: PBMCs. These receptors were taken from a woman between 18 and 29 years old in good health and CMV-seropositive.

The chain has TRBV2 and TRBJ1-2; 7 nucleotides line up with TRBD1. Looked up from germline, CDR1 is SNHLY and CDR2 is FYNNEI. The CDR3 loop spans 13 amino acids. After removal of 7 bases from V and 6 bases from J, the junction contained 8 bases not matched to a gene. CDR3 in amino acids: CASTRGLGDGYTF. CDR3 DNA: TGTGCCAGCACTAGGGGGCTAGGTGATGGCTACACCTTC.

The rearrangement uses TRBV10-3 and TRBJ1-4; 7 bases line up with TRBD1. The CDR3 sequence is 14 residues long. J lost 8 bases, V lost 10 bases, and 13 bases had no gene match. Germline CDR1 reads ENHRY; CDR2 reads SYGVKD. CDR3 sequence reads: CATGRQGGREKLFF. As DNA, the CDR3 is TGTGCCACGGGCCGACAGGGAGGTAGAGAAAAACTGTTTTTT.

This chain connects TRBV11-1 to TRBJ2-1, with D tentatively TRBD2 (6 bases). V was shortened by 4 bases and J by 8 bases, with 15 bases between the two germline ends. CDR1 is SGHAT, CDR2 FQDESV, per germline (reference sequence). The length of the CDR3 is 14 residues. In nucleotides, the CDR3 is TGTGCCAGCAGCTCCCCCCCGGGGGTGGATGAGCAGTTCTTC. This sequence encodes CASSSPPGVDEQFF.

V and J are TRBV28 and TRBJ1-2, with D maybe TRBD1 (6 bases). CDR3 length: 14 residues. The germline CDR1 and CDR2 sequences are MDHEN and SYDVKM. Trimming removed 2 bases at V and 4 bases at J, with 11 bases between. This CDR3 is CASSLEGVSYGYTF. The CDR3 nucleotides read TGTGCCAGCAGTTTAGAGGGGGTGAGCTATGGCTACACCTTC.

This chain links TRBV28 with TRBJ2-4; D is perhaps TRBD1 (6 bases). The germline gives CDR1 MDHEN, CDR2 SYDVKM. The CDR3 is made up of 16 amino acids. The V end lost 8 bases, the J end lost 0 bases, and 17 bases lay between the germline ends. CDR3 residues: CASYSGGSVAKNIQYF. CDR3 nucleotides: TGTGCCAGCTATTCTGGGGGCAGCGTAGCCAAAAACATTCAGTACTTC.

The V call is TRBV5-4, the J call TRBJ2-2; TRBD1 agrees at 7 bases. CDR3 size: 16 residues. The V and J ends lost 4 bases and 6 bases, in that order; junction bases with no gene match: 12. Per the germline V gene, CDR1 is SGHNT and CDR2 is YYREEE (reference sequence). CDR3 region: CASSPLIRGTAGELFF. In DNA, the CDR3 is TGTGCCAGCAGCCCGCTTATCAGGGGGACGGCCGGGGAGCTGTTTTTT.

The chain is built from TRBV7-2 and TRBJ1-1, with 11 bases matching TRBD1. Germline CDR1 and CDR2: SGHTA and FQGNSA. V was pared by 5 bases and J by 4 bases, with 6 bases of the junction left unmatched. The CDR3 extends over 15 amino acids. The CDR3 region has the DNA TGTGCCAGCAGCCCCAGCGGGACAGGGGGCACTGAAGCTTTCTTT. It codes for CASSPSGTGGTEAFF.

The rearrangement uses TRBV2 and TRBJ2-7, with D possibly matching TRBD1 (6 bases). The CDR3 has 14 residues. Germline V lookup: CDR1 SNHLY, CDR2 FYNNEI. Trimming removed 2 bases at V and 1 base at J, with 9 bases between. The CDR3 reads CASSEPTGSYEQYF. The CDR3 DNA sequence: TGTGCCAGCAGTGAACCGACAGGATCCTACGAGCAGTACTTC.